These T cell receptor beta chains were read from a single sample in a study of cytomegalovirus exposure and HLA in healthy donors. The data were produced by immunoSEQ multiplex PCR, yet TCRdb's version contains in-frame clones alone and is incomplete. The sample gives approximately 110,000 clones, less than 70% of which show up once; about 5.7% is in the top ten. The material sequenced was PBMCs. The source of these receptors is a woman between 65 and 79 years old in good health and CMV-seropositive. The CDR3 runs from the conserved cysteine through the conserved F or W. The D gene is left open where the match is weak. Some rows have no size entry. The others give once, few or many, or a class for an expanded clone.

J gene	D gene	clone size	V gene	CDR3 DNA	CDR3 protein
TRBJ1-2	NA	once	TRBV10-3	TGTGCCATCAGTGAGGGCCAGGGGCTTGGGAGTGGCTACACCTTC	CAISEGQGLGSGYTF
TRBJ2-7	NA	NA	TRBV6-6	TGTGCCAGCCGACCCGGGAACACGGGGTCCTACGAGCAGTACTTC	CASRPGNTGSYEQYF
TRBJ2-1	TRBD1	few	TRBV5-6	TGTGCCAGCAGCTCAGGACAGGGTCACTACAATGAGCAGTTCTTC	CASSSGQGHYNEQFF
TRBJ2-3	NA	NA	TRBV7-9	TGTGCCAGCAGCTTAGCGCCGGGAGATACGCAGTATTTT	CASSLAPGDTQYF
TRBJ2-2	TRBD1	NA	TRBV30	TGTGCCTGGAGTCACCTCGGGACAGGGATGGGCACCGGGGAGCTGTTTTTT	CAWSHLGTGMGTGELFF
TRBJ1-2	TRBD1	NA	TRBV10-1	TGCGCCAGCAGGGACAGGACTAACTATGGCTACACCTTC	CASRDRTNYGYTF
TRBJ2-2	NA	NA	TRBV30	TGTGCCTGGAATTGGGGGCAAGAGAACACCGGGGAGCTGTTTTTT	CAWNWGQENTGELFF
TRBJ1-2	NA	NA	TRBV4-3	TGCGCCAGCAGCCAAGATCTCCAGGCAGCTAACTATGGCTACACCTTC	CASSQDLQAANYGYTF
TRBJ2-3	TRBD1	NA	TRBV18	TGTGCCAGCTCATCCCGGACAGGGGACACAGATACGCAGTATTTT	CASSSRTGDTDTQYF
TRBJ2-7	NA	NA	TRBV7-2	TGTGCCAGCAGCCTCCAACTACAGGGGGGGGCCTACGAGCAGTACTTC	CASSLQLQGGAYEQYF
TRBJ2-3	TRBD2	NA	TRBV6-4	TGTGCCAGCAGTCCTTGGACTAGCCCCACAGATACGCAGTATTTT	CASSPWTSPTDTQYF
TRBJ1-6	TRBD1	NA	TRBV7-9	TGTGCCAGCAGCTTAGATTGGGACAGAGATTCACCCCTCCACTTT	CASSLDWDRDSPLHF
TRBJ1-5	NA	NA	TRBV19	TGTGCCAGTAGCACACTTGCGGGTAACAATCAGCCCCAGCATTTT	CASSTLAGNNQPQHF
TRBJ2-3	NA	NA	TRBV5-3	TGTGCCGGCGAACAGGGAGATACGCAGTATTTT	CAGEQGDTQYF
TRBJ2-7	TRBD1	NA	TRBV2	TGTGCCAGCATGGACGGCAGGGGGTCAAGCTCCTACGAGCAGTACTTC	CASMDGRGSSSYEQYF
TRBJ2-7	TRBD2	NA	TRBV7-2	TGTGCCAGCAGCCCAATAGCGGGGGGGCTCGAGCAGTACTTC	CASSPIAGGLEQYF
TRBJ2-1	TRBD2	once	TRBV4-2	TGTGCCAGCAGCCAAAGGACTAGCGCTAACAATGAGCAGTTCTTC	CASSQRTSANNEQFF
TRBJ2-3	NA	NA	TRBV7-9	TGTGCCAGCAGCTTAACGGCGCAGGGTACGCAGTATTTT	CASSLTAQGTQYF
TRBJ2-2	NA	NA	TRBV7-2	TGTGCCAGCAGCCCCCTCCAGGTTACCAACACCGGGGAGCTGTTTTTT	CASSPLQVTNTGELFF
TRBJ2-5	NA	few	TRBV10-3	TGTGCCATCAGTGACCCGTCTAGGCAAGAGACCCAGTACTTC	CAISDPSRQETQYF
TRBJ2-3	NA	NA	TRBV6-6	TGTGCCACCTTAACGGGAGGCACAGATACGCAGTATTTT	CATLTGGTDTQYF
TRBJ2-5	TRBD2	once	TRBV4-1	TGCGCCAGCAGCCAAGGGAGCGGGGCGCCCCAAGAGACCCAGTACTTC	CASSQGSGAPQETQYF
TRBJ2-2	TRBD2	NA	TRBV7-8	TGTGCCAGCAGCTCTTCTGGCGGGGGGTTTACCGGGGAGCTGTTTTTT	CASSSSGGGFTGELFF
TRBJ1-1	NA	NA	TRBV30	TGTGCCTGGAGTGGGGGCAGGAACACTGAAGCTTTCTTT	CAWSGGRNTEAFF
TRBJ1-2	TRBD1	NA	TRBV6-5	TGTGCCAGCAGTCGGGACAGGGAGATTTCTGGCTACACCTTC	CASSRDREISGYTF
TRBJ2-6	TRBD1	NA	TRBV5-1	TGCGCCAGCGGACAGGGAAGCTCTGGGGCCAACGTCCTGACTTTC	CASGQGSSGANVLTF
TRBJ2-3	NA	NA	TRBV19	TGTGCCAGCAGTGAGGGCAGACTCACAGATACGCAGTATTTT	CASSEGRLTDTQYF
TRBJ1-4	NA	NA	TRBV7-9	TGTGCCAGCAGCTTCGACACGACAACTAATGAAAAACTGTTTTTT	CASSFDTTTNEKLFF
TRBJ1-3	NA	NA	TRBV5-6	TGTGCCAGCAGCTTGGGTTCAGCTGGAAACACCATATATTTT	CASSLGSAGNTIYF
TRBJ2-7	NA	few	TRBV5-1	TGCGCCAGCAGCGAACCTGACAGAACCTACGAGCAGTACTTC	CASSEPDRTYEQYF
TRBJ1-3	NA	NA	TRBV6-1	TGTGCCAGCAGTGAAAACAGGGCTGGAAACACCATATATTTT	CASSENRAGNTIYF
TRBJ2-2	NA	NA	TRBV5-1	TGCGCCAGCAGACAGAATGTGAACACCGGGGAGCTGTTTTTT	CASRQNVNTGELFF
TRBJ1-2	NA	NA	TRBV27	TGTGCCAGCAGTTTTGACCCCTTAGCCTATGGCTACACCTTC	CASSFDPLAYGYTF
TRBJ2-3	NA	once	TRBV29-1	TGCAGCGTTAGGGGCCCCACAGATACGCAGTATTTT	CSVRGPTDTQYF
TRBJ2-7	NA	few	TRBV11-2	TGTGCCAGCAGCACTGGGCCAGGAGAGCAGTACTTC	CASSTGPGEQYF
TRBJ1-3	TRBD1	once	TRBV5-4	TGTGCCAGCAGCCCCCGGACAGGAACTGGAAACACCATATATTTT	CASSPRTGTGNTIYF
TRBJ1-2	TRBD1	few	TRBV6-5	TGTGCCAGCAGATCCGGGACAGGCACATACTATGGCTACACCTTC	CASRSGTGTYYGYTF
TRBJ2-2	TRBD1	NA	TRBV2	TGTGCCAGCAGACCGGGACAGGGGGCCTCGGGGGAGCTGTTTTTT	CASRPGQGASGELFF
TRBJ2-3	TRBD2	NA	TRBV30	TGTGCCTGGAGTGTATTCGGGACTAGCGGGGTAGATACGCAGTATTTT	CAWSVFGTSGVDTQYF
TRBJ1-2	NA	few	TRBV19	TGTGCCAGTAGTCGGTGGGCTGGAGGCTACACCTTC	CASSRWAGGYTF
TRBJ2-5	TRBD2	NA	TRBV10-2	TGCGCCAGCAGTGAAGGTGCGGGGGGATTCCAAGAGACCCAGTACTTC	CASSEGAGGFQETQYF
TRBJ2-3	NA	NA	TRBV7-7	TGTGCCAGCAGCCCCCTGACTCTCACAGATACGCAGTATTTT	CASSPLTLTDTQYF
TRBJ1-6	NA	NA	TRBV6-1	TGTGCCAGCAGTCGGGGAGTTTCACCCCTCCACTTT	CASSRGVSPLHF
TRBJ1-3	TRBD1	NA	TRBV7-9	TGTGCCAGCATAACCGACAGGGCTGGAAACACCATATATTTT	CASITDRAGNTIYF
TRBJ1-5	NA	NA	TRBV7-2	TGTGCCAGCAGCTTACAGGAACGTCAGCCCCAGCATTTT	CASSLQERQPQHF
TRBJ2-1	TRBD2	NA	TRBV9	TGTGCCAGCAGCGTAGGAGCGGGGGGATACTACAATGAGCAGTTCTTC	CASSVGAGGYYNEQFF
TRBJ1-2	NA	NA	TRBV30	TGTGCCTGGAGGCGGGGGGGCTACACCTTC	CAWRRGGYTF
TRBJ1-1	NA	NA	TRBV7-2	TGTGCCAGCAGCCCTGGCCAGAACACTGAAGCTTTCTTT	CASSPGQNTEAFF
TRBJ1-3	TRBD1	NA	TRBV30	TGTGCCTGGGACCCTCAGGGGGCGCGAGGAAACACCATATATTTT	CAWDPQGARGNTIYF
TRBJ1-1	NA	few	TRBV6-5	TGTGCCAGCAGATACGGGACCCGCGGGGCGCACACTGAAGCTTTCTTT	CASRYGTRGAHTEAFF
TRBJ2-7	NA	NA	TRBV5-6	TGTGCCAGCAGCCCACAGGCCACAATGTTCGAGCAGTACTTC	CASSPQATMFEQYF
TRBJ2-3	TRBD2	NA	TRBV30	TGTGCCTGGAATGGCGGGGGGGTCGGAGATACGCAGTATTTT	CAWNGGGVGDTQYF
TRBJ1-5	TRBD1	NA	TRBV5-1	TGCGCCAGCAGCTTGGGGACAGGGTTTTTGCAGCCCCAGCATTTT	CASSLGTGFLQPQHF
TRBJ1-1	NA	few	TRBV30	TGTGCCTGGAGTGCCCCCGGGGGAAACACTGAAGCTTTCTTT	CAWSAPGGNTEAFF
TRBJ1-1	TRBD1	NA	TRBV2	TGTGCCAGCAGCGTCCAGGGGGGGAACACTGAAGCTTTCTTT	CASSVQGGNTEAFF
TRBJ1-5	NA	NA	TRBV9	TGTGCCAGCAGCGCCGGGGGCAATCAGCCCCAGCATTTT	CASSAGGNQPQHF
TRBJ1-1	NA	few	TRBV7-9	TGTGCCAGCAGCTTAGGGGCAGGGAACACTGAAGCTTTCTTT	CASSLGAGNTEAFF
TRBJ1-2	NA	NA	TRBV7-2	TGTGCCAGCAGCTTACCCCAGGGTTTTTGGGGCTACACCTTC	CASSLPQGFWGYTF
TRBJ1-6	NA	few	TRBV5-1	TGCGCCAGCAGCTTGGGGACAGAAGATTCACCCCTCCACTTT	CASSLGTEDSPLHF
TRBJ2-1	TRBD2	NA	TRBV20-1	TGCAGTGCTAGCTTAGCGGGGACGGGGTTCTTC	CSASLAGTGFF